Listed below are T cell receptor beta chains from one sample, sequenced in a study of CD8+CD57+ T cells in acquired aplastic anemia. MiXCR, run by TCRdb on the reads, gives a single entry per CDR3 protein. The sample records around 180,000 distinct CDR3 sequences, around 50% being singletons. Sample: sorted CD4+, CD8+, or CD8+CD57+ T cells (not recorded which) from PBMCs. These receptors all stem from a human donor with aplastic anemia. Each CDR3 is given with its conserved first and last residue. The order of the fields is V gene, J gene, CDR3 length, clone size, D gene, CDR3 protein, CDR3 DNA. The D gene is left open where the match is weak. Clone size, where shown, is once, few, many, or a class for clones that have expanded.

TRBV9	TRBJ2-1	17	many	.	CASSVEARGFRDNEQFF	TGTGCCAGCAGCGTAGAAGCCCGGGGTTTCAGAGACAATGAGCAGTTCTTC
TRBV10-1	TRBJ1-1	15	.	.	CASSECRIKNTEAFF	TGCGCCAGCAGTGAGTGCCGCATAAAGAACACTGAAGCTTTCTTT
TRBV6-1	TRBJ1-6	19	many	.	CASSDPGPTRTLLGSPLHF	TGTGCCAGCAGTGATCCCGGACCGACCAGGACGCTTCTGGGTTCACCCCTCCACTTT
TRBV7-9	TRBJ2-7	14	.	.	CASSGGGRQGQQYF	TGTGCCAGTAGCGGAGGGGGAAGACAGGGCCAGCAGTACTTC
TRBV24-1	TRBJ2-1	16	many	.	CATSDFVPGGLHEQFF	TGTGCCACCAGTGATTTTGTCCCGGGGGGCCTTCATGAGCAGTTCTTC
TRBV20-1	TRBJ1-2	12	once	.	CSASAENYGYTF	TGCAGTGCCAGTGCCGAAAACTATGGCTACACCTTC
TRBV12-3/TRBV12-4	TRBJ2-7	15	.	TRBD2	CASSLRVGLVAEQYF	TGTGCCAGCAGTTTAAGGGTGGGACTAGTCGCCGAGCAGTACTTC
TRBV24-1	TRBJ2-7	15	.	TRBD1	CASSGSDRGWNEQYF	TGTGCCTCCAGTGGGTCCGACAGGGGGTGGAACGAGCAGTACTTC
TRBV20-1	TRBJ1-5	13	many	.	CSASTAENQPQHF	TGCAGTGCTAGTACGGCAGAAAATCAGCCCCAGCATTTT
TRBV24-1	TRBJ2-7	14	.	TRBD1	CATSDPVGGGKQYF	TGTGCCACCAGTGACCCCGTAGGGGGCGGAAAGCAGTACTTC
TRBV6-1	TRBJ2-3	14	many	.	CASRRIASTDTQYF	TGTGCCAGCAGGAGGATCGCTAGCACAGATACGCAGTATTTT
TRBV7-6	TRBJ1-6	14	few	.	CASSPTTINSPLHF	TGTGCCAGCAGTCCGACAACGATTAATTCACCCCTCCACTTT
TRBV7-9	TRBJ2-3	12	many	.	CASSLVSDTQYF	TGTGCCAGCAGCTTAGTTTCAGATACGCAGTATTTT
TRBV11-3	TRBJ1-2	13	once	.	CASSPTGISGYTF	TGTGCCAGCAGCCCCACAGGGATCAGTGGCTACACCTTC
TRBV2	TRBJ1-2	16	.	TRBD1	CASSASDRTGNYGYTF	TGTGCCAGCAGTGCTTCGGATCGGACAGGGAACTATGGCTACACCTTC
TRBV2	TRBJ1-2	16	few	TRBD1	CASSEPGTELTYGYTF	TGTGCCAGCAGTGAACCGGGGACAGAACTTACCTATGGCTACACCTTC
TRBV7-8	TRBJ1-1	16	.	.	CASSLPRLSMNTEAFF	TGTGCCAGCAGCCTACCCCGGTTGAGTATGAACACTGAAGCTTTCTTT
TRBV11-1	TRBJ1-2	13	many	TRBD1	CASAPDRAGGYTF	TGTGCCAGCGCCCCGGACAGGGCTGGTGGCTACACCTTC
TRBV14	TRBJ2-7	12	.	.	CASSRSSYEQYF	TGTGCCAGCAGCCGCAGCTCCTACGAGCAGTACTTC
TRBV11-2	TRBJ2-3	16	.	TRBD2	CASSLGGTSGADTQYF	TGTGCCAGCAGCTTAGGTGGGACTAGCGGGGCAGATACGCAGTATTTT
TRBV10-1	TRBJ2-1	13	many	TRBD1	CASSESGQDLSFF	TGCGCCAGCAGTGAATCCGGACAGGATCTTTCATTCTTC
TRBV19	TRBJ1-2	11	.	.	CASSIQEGYTF	TGTGCCAGTAGTATACAGGAGGGCTACACCTTC
TRBV6-5	TRBJ1-4	15	few	TRBD1	CVSSWGQGTNEKLFF	TGTGTCAGCAGTTGGGGACAGGGAACTAATGAAAAACTGTTTTTT
TRBV15	TRBJ2-7	16	.	TRBD1	CATSATTGEVSYEQYF	TGTGCCACCAGTGCTACGACAGGGGAGGTATCCTACGAGCAGTACTTC
TRBV20-1	TRBJ1-6	16	.	.	CSAREGQSSYNSPLHF	TGCAGTGCTAGAGAGGGACAAAGCTCCTATAATTCACCCCTCCACTTT
TRBV2	TRBJ1-3	15	many	.	CASSESGIEGNTIYF	TGTGCCAGCAGTGAATCAGGGATCGAAGGAAACACCATATATTTT
TRBV18	TRBJ2-1	12	few	.	CASSPQINEQFF	TGTGCCAGCTCACCCCAGATCAATGAGCAGTTCTTC
TRBV5-1	TRBJ2-7	16	many	TRBD2	CASSLVAGGRLVEQYF	TGCGCCAGCAGCTTGGTAGCGGGGGGGCGATTGGTCGAGCAGTACTTC
TRBV7-2	TRBJ1-6	13	few	.	CASSLDMFSPLHF	TGTGCCAGCAGCTTAGACATGTTTTCACCCCTCCACTTT
TRBV2	TRBJ1-6	12	.	.	CASNGQFSPLHF	TGTGCCAGCAACGGACAGTTTTCACCCCTCCACTTT
TRBV2	TRBJ2-7	13	few	TRBD2	CASTGTSGLEQYF	TGTGCCAGCACGGGGACTAGCGGTCTGGAGCAGTACTTC
TRBV4-1	TRBJ1-3	14	many	.	CASSQDVSGNTIYF	TGCGCCAGCAGCCAAGACGTGTCCGGAAACACCATATATTTT
TRBV20-1	TRBJ1-1	20	.	.	CSARDPVTRAGFRVRAEAFF	TGCAGTGCTAGAGATCCGGTGACTCGAGCCGGTTTCAGGGTTAGGGCTGAAGCTTTCTTT